These T cell receptor beta chains were read from a single sample in a study of blood T cell repertoires in COVID-19. Data came from immunoSEQ multiplex PCR; TCRdb stores just in-frame clones and leaves some out. The sample has roughly 180,000 clones, about 91% seen once. Sequences were obtained from peripheral blood. These receptor sequences come from a woman between 25 and 40 years old with acute or convalescent COVID-19. Both conserved end residues are part of each CDR3. D genes are given only for firm matches. Only some rows state a clone size, as once, few, many or a class for expanded clones.

v_gene: TRBV6-5; abundance: NA; d_gene: TRBD1; j_gene: TRBJ2-1; CDR3nt: TGTGCCAGCAGTTTATACCGGGACAGGGATTACAATGAGCAGTTCTTC; CDR3aa: CASSLYRDRDYNEQFF
v_gene: TRBV18; abundance: NA; d_gene: TRBD2; j_gene: TRBJ2-1; CDR3nt: TGTGCCAGCTCACCACCGGGGGGGTATGACTACAATGAGCAGTTCTTC; CDR3aa: CASSPPGGYDYNEQFF
v_gene: TRBV6-5; abundance: NA; d_gene: NA; j_gene: TRBJ2-2; CDR3nt: TGTGCCAGCAGTCGGGTCGACACCGGGGAGCTGTTTTTT; CDR3aa: CASSRVDTGELFF
v_gene: TRBV7-2; abundance: NA; d_gene: TRBD1; j_gene: TRBJ2-7; CDR3nt: TGTGCCAGCAGCACGAACAGGGGGATGTACGAGCAGTACTTC; CDR3aa: CASSTNRGMYEQYF
v_gene: TRBV10-3; abundance: NA; d_gene: TRBD2; j_gene: TRBJ2-1; CDR3nt: TGTGCCATCAGTGATGAGTTAGGGACTAGGGGCAATGAGCAGTTCTTC; CDR3aa: CAISDELGTRGNEQFF
v_gene: TRBV14; abundance: NA; d_gene: TRBD2; j_gene: TRBJ2-7; CDR3nt: TGTGCCAGCAGCCTGACCGGGACTAGCGGAGCCTACGAGCAGTACTTC; CDR3aa: CASSLTGTSGAYEQYF
v_gene: TRBV7-8; abundance: NA; d_gene: NA; j_gene: TRBJ2-1; CDR3nt: TGTGCCAGCAGCTTACACAGGGTCAATGAGCAGTTCTTC; CDR3aa: CASSLHRVNEQFF
v_gene: TRBV7-9; abundance: NA; d_gene: NA; j_gene: TRBJ1-5; CDR3nt: TGTGCCAGCAGCTTAGCTACGGTTCAGGATCAGCCCCAGCATTTT; CDR3aa: CASSLATVQDQPQHF
v_gene: TRBV6-5; abundance: NA; d_gene: TRBD2; j_gene: TRBJ2-7; CDR3nt: TGTGCCAGCAGTTACTCACCGGGACTATCCTCGGGCGAGCAGTACTTC; CDR3aa: CASSYSPGLSSGEQYF
v_gene: TRBV5-8; abundance: NA; d_gene: NA; j_gene: TRBJ1-3; CDR3nt: TGTGCCAGCAGCTTGGTTGAGTCTGGAAACACCATATATTTT; CDR3aa: CASSLVESGNTIYF
v_gene: TRBV4-2; abundance: NA; d_gene: TRBD1; j_gene: TRBJ1-1; CDR3nt: TGTGCCAGCAGCCAAGAGACACAGGGGGGGCAAGCTTTCTTT; CDR3aa: CASSQETQGGQAFF
v_gene: TRBV13; abundance: NA; d_gene: TRBD2; j_gene: TRBJ2-2; CDR3nt: TGTGCCAGCAGCTCTAGCGGGACTACCCGAGTTACCGGGGAGCTGTTTTTT; CDR3aa: CASSSSGTTRVTGELFF
v_gene: TRBV10-2; abundance: NA; d_gene: TRBD2; j_gene: TRBJ2-2; CDR3nt: TGCGCCAGCCGCCGAATGCTAGCGGGAGGGGAGCTGTTTTTT; CDR3aa: CASRRMLAGGELFF
v_gene: TRBV11-2; abundance: once; d_gene: NA; j_gene: TRBJ2-3; CDR3nt: TGTGCCAGCAGCTTAGCCGGGAGAGAAGAAGTAGATACGCAGTATTTT; CDR3aa: CASSLAGREEVDTQYF
v_gene: TRBV19; abundance: NA; d_gene: NA; j_gene: TRBJ2-1; CDR3nt: TGTGCCAGTAGTATTGGCTCCGACTCCTACAATGAGCAGTTCTTC; CDR3aa: CASSIGSDSYNEQFF
v_gene: TRBV5-6; abundance: NA; d_gene: NA; j_gene: TRBJ2-6; CDR3nt: TGTGCCAGCAGCATAGGAGTCTCTGGGGCCAACGTCCTGACTTTC; CDR3aa: CASSIGVSGANVLTF
v_gene: TRBV29-1; abundance: NA; d_gene: TRBD1; j_gene: TRBJ2-1; CDR3nt: TGCAGCGTTGAACGTGGGGGACAGGGTGAGCAGTTCTTC; CDR3aa: CSVERGGQGEQFF
v_gene: TRBV4-2; abundance: NA; d_gene: NA; j_gene: TRBJ1-1; CDR3nt: TGTGCCAGCAGCCCCCACCCGACACTTAACACTGAAGCTTTCTTT; CDR3aa: CASSPHPTLNTEAFF
v_gene: TRBV10-3; abundance: once; d_gene: NA; j_gene: TRBJ2-7; CDR3nt: TGTGCCATCAGTGAGTCGGGTCAGGGGAAAGACTACGAGCAGTACTTC; CDR3aa: CAISESGQGKDYEQYF
v_gene: TRBV21-1; abundance: NA; d_gene: NA; j_gene: TRBJ1-2; CDR3nt: TGTGCCAGCAGCAAAGATCAGAAGTCCAGGCTCTATGGCTACACCTTC; CDR3aa: CASSKDQKSRLYGYTF
v_gene: TRBV27; abundance: few; d_gene: NA; j_gene: TRBJ1-1; CDR3nt: TGTGCCAGCAGTTTATTAGGAGGGGATGCTTTCTTT; CDR3aa: CASSLLGGDAFF
v_gene: TRBV30; abundance: NA; d_gene: NA; j_gene: TRBJ2-7; CDR3nt: TGTGCCTGGGATCTCGGACTACTCGAGCAGTACTTC; CDR3aa: CAWDLGLLEQYF
v_gene: TRBV6-5; abundance: NA; d_gene: NA; j_gene: TRBJ2-5; CDR3nt: TGTGCCAGCAGATTGGGACTTAGAGAAGAGACCCAGTACTTC; CDR3aa: CASRLGLREETQYF
v_gene: TRBV5-4; abundance: NA; d_gene: TRBD2; j_gene: TRBJ2-1; CDR3nt: TGTGCCAGCAGCTGGGGACTAGTAACGTACAATGAGCAGTTCTTC; CDR3aa: CASSWGLVTYNEQFF
v_gene: TRBV30; abundance: NA; d_gene: TRBD2; j_gene: TRBJ2-7; CDR3nt: TGTGCCTGCCTAACTAGCGGCTACGAGCAGTACTTC; CDR3aa: CACLTSGYEQYF
v_gene: TRBV2; abundance: NA; d_gene: NA; j_gene: TRBJ2-3; CDR3nt: TGTGTGATGGCGGGAAACACAGATACGCAGTATTTT; CDR3aa: CVMAGNTDTQYF
v_gene: TRBV5-1; abundance: NA; d_gene: NA; j_gene: TRBJ1-4; CDR3nt: TGCGCCAGCAGCATCGATGGGCTTGATGAAAAACTGTTTTTT; CDR3aa: CASSIDGLDEKLFF
v_gene: TRBV28; abundance: NA; d_gene: NA; j_gene: TRBJ2-4; CDR3nt: TGTGCCAGCAGTTTTCGGCAGGGGCGGGAGAGCATTCAGTACTTC; CDR3aa: CASSFRQGRESIQYF
v_gene: TRBV5-1; abundance: NA; d_gene: NA; j_gene: TRBJ1-3; CDR3nt: TGCGCCAGCAGCTTGCAGGGACAAGGCTCTGGAAACACCATATATTTT; CDR3aa: CASSLQGQGSGNTIYF
v_gene: TRBV5-1; abundance: NA; d_gene: NA; j_gene: TRBJ1-3; CDR3nt: TGCGCCAGCAGTCCGGGTGGATCTGGAAACACCATATATTTT; CDR3aa: CASSPGGSGNTIYF
v_gene: TRBV2; abundance: NA; d_gene: TRBD2; j_gene: TRBJ2-7; CDR3nt: TGTGCCAGCGGATTAGCGGGAGACTACGAGCAGTACTTC; CDR3aa: CASGLAGDYEQYF
v_gene: TRBV7-2; abundance: NA; d_gene: NA; j_gene: TRBJ2-2; CDR3nt: TGTGCCAGCAGCTTTAGGGGCACCGGGGAGCTGTTTTTT; CDR3aa: CASSFRGTGELFF
v_gene: TRBV7-8; abundance: NA; d_gene: TRBD2; j_gene: TRBJ2-5; CDR3nt: TGTGCCAGCAGCTTATACCCCCCGGGAGGGAACCAAGAGACCCAGTACTTC; CDR3aa: CASSLYPPGGNQETQYF
v_gene: TRBV30; abundance: NA; d_gene: TRBD1; j_gene: TRBJ2-5; CDR3nt: TGTGCCTGGAGTTTTGGGCAGGGGGCTGAGACCCAGTACTTC; CDR3aa: CAWSFGQGAETQYF
v_gene: TRBV3-1/TRBV3-2; abundance: NA; d_gene: NA; j_gene: TRBJ1-2; CDR3nt: TGTGCCAGCAGCCGACGGGTGGAGGGTGTGTTTGGCTACACCTTC; CDR3aa: CASSRRVEGVFGYTF
v_gene: TRBV10-3; abundance: NA; d_gene: NA; j_gene: TRBJ2-5; CDR3nt: TGTGCCATCAGTGAAGGGGCGGAGACCCAGTACTTC; CDR3aa: CAISEGAETQYF
v_gene: TRBV12-3/TRBV12-4; abundance: NA; d_gene: TRBD1; j_gene: TRBJ1-1; CDR3nt: TGTGCCAGCCGGGGGCAGGGGGCAGCTTTCTTT; CDR3aa: CASRGQGAAFF
v_gene: TRBV9; abundance: NA; d_gene: NA; j_gene: TRBJ2-1; CDR3nt: TGTGCCAGCAGCGTATCTAGCACGTACAATGAGCAGTTCTTC; CDR3aa: CASSVSSTYNEQFF
v_gene: TRBV11-2; abundance: NA; d_gene: NA; j_gene: TRBJ2-7; CDR3nt: TGTGCCAGCAGCCACCGAGACGGGGTAAGCTCCTACGAGCAGTACTTC; CDR3aa: CASSHRDGVSSYEQYF
v_gene: TRBV6-6; abundance: few; d_gene: NA; j_gene: TRBJ1-4; CDR3nt: TGTGCCAGCAGTTACTCCGACATTTTGAATGAAAAACTGTTTTTT; CDR3aa: CASSYSDILNEKLFF
v_gene: TRBV5-1; abundance: NA; d_gene: TRBD1; j_gene: TRBJ1-2; CDR3nt: TGCGCCAGCAGCTCCGGACAGGGGGCCCCATATGGCTACACCTTC; CDR3aa: CASSSGQGAPYGYTF
v_gene: TRBV5-1; abundance: once; d_gene: NA; j_gene: TRBJ2-4; CDR3nt: TGCGCCAGCAGCCCTAACTTACTAGCCAAAAACATTCAGTACTTC; CDR3aa: CASSPNLLAKNIQYF
v_gene: TRBV6-5; abundance: NA; d_gene: NA; j_gene: TRBJ1-2; CDR3nt: TGTGCCAGCAGTTCGGGGTATGGCTACACCTTC; CDR3aa: CASSSGYGYTF
v_gene: TRBV5-1; abundance: NA; d_gene: NA; j_gene: TRBJ2-1; CDR3nt: TGCGCCAGCAGCCCTTGGGGGGGCGGGGGAAATGAGCAGTTCTTC; CDR3aa: CASSPWGGGGNEQFF
v_gene: TRBV2; abundance: few; d_gene: NA; j_gene: TRBJ1-2; CDR3nt: TGTGCCAGCAGAGAGGAGGGCGGCGGCTACACCTTC; CDR3aa: CASREEGGGYTF
v_gene: TRBV5-1; abundance: NA; d_gene: NA; j_gene: TRBJ1-1; CDR3nt: TGCGCCAGCAAGGAGGCAGACAGGTTGAGTGAAGCTTTCTTT; CDR3aa: CASKEADRLSEAFF
v_gene: TRBV9; abundance: NA; d_gene: NA; j_gene: TRBJ1-1; CDR3nt: TGTGCCAGCAGCGAGAGCCCAACAGAGAACACTGAAGCTTTCTTT; CDR3aa: CASSESPTENTEAFF
v_gene: TRBV9; abundance: NA; d_gene: TRBD1; j_gene: TRBJ2-2; CDR3nt: TGTGCCAGCAGCGTAGGGGACCTGGGAAAACAGGGGGCCAACCGGGAGCTGTTTTTT; CDR3aa: CASSVGDLGKQGANRELFF
v_gene: TRBV28; abundance: once; d_gene: TRBD1; j_gene: TRBJ1-2; CDR3nt: TGTGCCAGCACCTTGGTTGGGACAGGGAATGGCTACACCTTC; CDR3aa: CASTLVGTGNGYTF
v_gene: TRBV7-9; abundance: NA; d_gene: NA; j_gene: TRBJ1-2; CDR3nt: TGTGCCAGCAGTCTGGACTTCGATGGCTACACCTTC; CDR3aa: CASSLDFDGYTF
v_gene: TRBV12-3/TRBV12-4; abundance: NA; d_gene: NA; j_gene: TRBJ2-3; CDR3nt: TGTGCCAGCAGTTTCCATACAGATACGCAGTATTTT; CDR3aa: CASSFHTDTQYF
v_gene: TRBV27; abundance: NA; d_gene: NA; j_gene: TRBJ1-4; CDR3nt: TGTGCCAGCAGCCGAGTGGGCGCTGGGGAAAAACTGTTTTTT; CDR3aa: CASSRVGAGEKLFF
v_gene: TRBV29-1; abundance: NA; d_gene: NA; j_gene: TRBJ1-1; CDR3nt: TGCAGCGTTGTCCAGATTTCCGAAGCTTTCTTT; CDR3aa: CSVVQISEAFF
v_gene: TRBV2; abundance: NA; d_gene: NA; j_gene: TRBJ1-4; CDR3nt: TGTGCCAGCAGTGAGCGGGGGGGAGGACAAAAACTGTTTTTT; CDR3aa: CASSERGGGQKLFF